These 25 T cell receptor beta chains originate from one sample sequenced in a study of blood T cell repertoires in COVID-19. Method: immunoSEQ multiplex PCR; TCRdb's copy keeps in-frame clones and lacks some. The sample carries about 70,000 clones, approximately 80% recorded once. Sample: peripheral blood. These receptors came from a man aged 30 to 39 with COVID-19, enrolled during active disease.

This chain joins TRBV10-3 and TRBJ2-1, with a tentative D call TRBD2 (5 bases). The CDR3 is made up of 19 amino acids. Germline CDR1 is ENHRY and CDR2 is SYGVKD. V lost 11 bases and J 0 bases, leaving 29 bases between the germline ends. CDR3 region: CAAQPRVSNTRSSYNEQFF. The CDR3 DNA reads TGTGCCGCCCAACCCCGGGTCAGCAATACTAGGAGCTCCTACAATGAGCAGTTCTTC.

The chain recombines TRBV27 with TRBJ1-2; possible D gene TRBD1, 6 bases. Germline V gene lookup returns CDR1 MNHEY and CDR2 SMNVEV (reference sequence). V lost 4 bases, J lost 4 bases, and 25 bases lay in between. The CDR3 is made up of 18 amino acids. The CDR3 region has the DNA TGTGCCAGCAGTTCAGGGGCGGGTCAGGGCGGATGGAGCTATGGCTACACCTTC. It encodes CASSSGAGQGGWSYGYTF.

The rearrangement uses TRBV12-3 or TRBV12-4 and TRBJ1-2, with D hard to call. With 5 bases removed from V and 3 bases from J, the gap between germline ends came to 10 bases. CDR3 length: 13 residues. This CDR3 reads CASSPQVYYGYTF. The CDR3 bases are TGTGCCAGCAGTCCCCAGGTTTACTATGGCTACACCTTC.

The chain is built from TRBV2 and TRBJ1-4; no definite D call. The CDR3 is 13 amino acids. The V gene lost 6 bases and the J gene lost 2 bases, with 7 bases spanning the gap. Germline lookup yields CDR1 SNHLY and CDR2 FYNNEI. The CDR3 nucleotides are TGTGCCAGCAGAGGAGGCACTAATGAAAAACTGTTTTTT. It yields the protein CASRGGTNEKLFF.

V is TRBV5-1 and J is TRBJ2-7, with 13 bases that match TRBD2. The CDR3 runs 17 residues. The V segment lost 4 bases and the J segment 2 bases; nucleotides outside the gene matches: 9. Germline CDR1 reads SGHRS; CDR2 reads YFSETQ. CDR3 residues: CASSQATSGRGAYEQYF. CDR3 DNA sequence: TGCGCCAGCAGCCAAGCTACTAGCGGGAGGGGGGCCTACGAGCAGTACTTC.

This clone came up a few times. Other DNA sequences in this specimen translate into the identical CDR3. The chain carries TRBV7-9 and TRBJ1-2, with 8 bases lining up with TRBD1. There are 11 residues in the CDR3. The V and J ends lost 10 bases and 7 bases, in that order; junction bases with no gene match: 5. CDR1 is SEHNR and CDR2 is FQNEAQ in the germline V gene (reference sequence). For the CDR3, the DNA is TGTGCCATCGGGACAGGCGGTGGCTACACCTTC. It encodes CAIGTGGGYTF.

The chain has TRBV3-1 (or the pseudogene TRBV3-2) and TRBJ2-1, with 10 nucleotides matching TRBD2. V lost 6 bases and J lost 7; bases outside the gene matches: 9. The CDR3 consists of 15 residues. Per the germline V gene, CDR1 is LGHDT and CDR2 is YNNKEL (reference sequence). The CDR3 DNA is TGTGCCAGCAGACACGGGACTAGCGAGCGTAATGAGCAGTTCTTC. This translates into CASRHGTSERNEQFF.

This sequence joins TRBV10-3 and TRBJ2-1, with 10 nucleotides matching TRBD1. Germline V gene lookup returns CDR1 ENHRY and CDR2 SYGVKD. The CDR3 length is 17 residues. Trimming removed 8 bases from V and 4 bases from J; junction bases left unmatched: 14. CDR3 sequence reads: CAIGRTTGDRGYNEQFF. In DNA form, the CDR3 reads TGTGCCATCGGGAGGACGACGGGGGACAGGGGATACAATGAGCAGTTCTTC.

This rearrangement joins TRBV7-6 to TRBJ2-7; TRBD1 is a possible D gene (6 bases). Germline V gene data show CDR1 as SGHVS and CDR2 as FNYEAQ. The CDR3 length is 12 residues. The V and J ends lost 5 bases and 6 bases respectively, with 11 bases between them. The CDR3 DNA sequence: TGTGCCAGCAGCCAGACAGGCCGCGAGCAGTACTTC. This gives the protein CASSQTGREQYF. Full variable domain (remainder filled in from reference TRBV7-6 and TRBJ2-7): GAGVSQSPRYKVTKRGQDVALRCDPISGHVSLYWYRQALGQGPEFLTYFNYEAQQDKSGLPNDRFSAERPEGSISTLTIQRTEQRDSAMYRCASSQTGREQYFGPGTRLTVT.

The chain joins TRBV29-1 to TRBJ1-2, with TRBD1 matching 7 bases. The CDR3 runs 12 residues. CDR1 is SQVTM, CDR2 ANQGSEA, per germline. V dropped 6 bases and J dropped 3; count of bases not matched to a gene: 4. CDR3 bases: TGCAGCGTCCCGACAGGGTACTATGGCTACACCTTC. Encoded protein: CSVPTGYYGYTF.

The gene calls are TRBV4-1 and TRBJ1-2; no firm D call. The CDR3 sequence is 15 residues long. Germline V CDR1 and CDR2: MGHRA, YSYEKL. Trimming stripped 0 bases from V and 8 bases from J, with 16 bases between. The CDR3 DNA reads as TGCGCCAGCAGCCAAGAACCCCCTTTATTTCAGGGCTACACCTTC. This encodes CASSQEPPLFQGYTF.

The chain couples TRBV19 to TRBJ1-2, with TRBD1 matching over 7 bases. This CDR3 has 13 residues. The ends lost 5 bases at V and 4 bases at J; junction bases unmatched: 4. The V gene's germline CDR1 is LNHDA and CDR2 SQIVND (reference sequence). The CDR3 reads CASSSGDSYGYTF. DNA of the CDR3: TGTGCCAGTAGTTCGGGGGACAGCTATGGCTACACCTTC.

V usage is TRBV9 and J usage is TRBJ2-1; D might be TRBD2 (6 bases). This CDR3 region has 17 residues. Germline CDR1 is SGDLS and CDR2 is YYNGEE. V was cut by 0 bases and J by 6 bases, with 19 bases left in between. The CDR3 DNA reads TGTGCCAGCAGCGTAGCCCTATTGGGGGAGGATATCAATGAGCAGTTCTTC. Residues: CASSVALLGEDINEQFF.

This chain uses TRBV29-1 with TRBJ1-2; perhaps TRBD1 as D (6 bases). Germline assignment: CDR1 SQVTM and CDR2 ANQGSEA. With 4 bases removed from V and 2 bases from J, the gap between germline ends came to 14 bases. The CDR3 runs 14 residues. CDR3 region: CSVAHRGANYGYTF. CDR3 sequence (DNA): TGCAGCGTTGCCCATCGGGGGGCCAACTATGGCTACACCTTC. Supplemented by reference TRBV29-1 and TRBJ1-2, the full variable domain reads SAVISQKPSRDICQRGTSLTIQCQVDSQVTMMFWYRQQPGQSLTLIATANQGSEATYESGFVIDKFPISRPNLTFSTLTVSNMSPEDSSIYLCSVAHRGANYGYTFGSGTRLTVV.

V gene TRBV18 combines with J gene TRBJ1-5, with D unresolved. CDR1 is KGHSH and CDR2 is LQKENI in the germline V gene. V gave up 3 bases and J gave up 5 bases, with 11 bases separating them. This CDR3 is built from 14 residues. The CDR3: CASSPTGLDQPQHF. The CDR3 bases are TGTGCCAGCTCACCGACTGGGTTAGATCAGCCCCAGCATTTT.

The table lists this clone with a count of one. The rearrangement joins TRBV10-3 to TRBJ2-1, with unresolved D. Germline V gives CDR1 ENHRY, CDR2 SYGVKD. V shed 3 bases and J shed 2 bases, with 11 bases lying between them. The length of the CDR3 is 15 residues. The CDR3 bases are TGTGCCATCAGTGAAAGGAGCCCTACCTACAATGAGCAGTTCTTC. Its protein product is CAISERSPTYNEQFF.

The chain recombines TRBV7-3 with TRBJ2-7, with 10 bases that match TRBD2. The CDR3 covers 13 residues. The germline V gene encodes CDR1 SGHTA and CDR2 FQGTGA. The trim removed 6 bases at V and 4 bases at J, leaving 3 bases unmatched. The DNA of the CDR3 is TGTGCCAGCAGGTGGACTAGCGGTTACGAGCAGTACTTC. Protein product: CASRWTSGYEQYF.

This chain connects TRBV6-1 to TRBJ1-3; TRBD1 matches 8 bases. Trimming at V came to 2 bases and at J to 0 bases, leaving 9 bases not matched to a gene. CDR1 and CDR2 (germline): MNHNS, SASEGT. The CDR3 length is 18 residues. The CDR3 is CASSETLWTGSSGNTIYF. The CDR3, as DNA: TGTGCCAGCAGTGAAACCCTATGGACAGGGAGCTCTGGAAACACCATATATTTT.

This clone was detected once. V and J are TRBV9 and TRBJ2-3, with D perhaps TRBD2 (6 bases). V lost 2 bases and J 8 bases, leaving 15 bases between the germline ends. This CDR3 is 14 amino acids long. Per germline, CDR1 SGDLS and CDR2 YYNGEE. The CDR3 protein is CASSVKTQGGTQYF. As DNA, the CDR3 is TGTGCCAGCAGCGTGAAGACCCAGGGAGGTACGCAGTATTTT.

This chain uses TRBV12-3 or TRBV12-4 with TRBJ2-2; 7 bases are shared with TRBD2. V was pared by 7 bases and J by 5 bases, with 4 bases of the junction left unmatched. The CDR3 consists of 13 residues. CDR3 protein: CASTAGVTGELFF. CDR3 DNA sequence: TGTGCCAGCACGGCGGGAGTTACCGGGGAGCTGTTTTTT.

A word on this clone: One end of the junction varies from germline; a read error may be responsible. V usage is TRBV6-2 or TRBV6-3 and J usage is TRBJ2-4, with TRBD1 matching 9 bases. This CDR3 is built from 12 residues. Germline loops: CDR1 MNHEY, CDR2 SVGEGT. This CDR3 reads CASSSHYGQGTF. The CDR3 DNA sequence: TGTGCCAGCAGTTCACACTACGGACAGGGGACCTTC.

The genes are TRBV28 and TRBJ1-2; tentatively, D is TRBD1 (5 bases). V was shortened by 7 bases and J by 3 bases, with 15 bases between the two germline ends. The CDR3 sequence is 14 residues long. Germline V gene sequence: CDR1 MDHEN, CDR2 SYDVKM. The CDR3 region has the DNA TGTGCCAGCATCACAGGCGGCAGTGACTATGGCTACACCTTC. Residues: CASITGGSDYGYTF.

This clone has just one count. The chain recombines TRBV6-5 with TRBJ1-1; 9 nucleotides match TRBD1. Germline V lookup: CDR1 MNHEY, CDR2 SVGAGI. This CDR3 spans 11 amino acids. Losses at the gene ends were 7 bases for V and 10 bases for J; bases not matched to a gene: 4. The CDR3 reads CASTRGQGAFF. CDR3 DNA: TGTGCCAGCACCCGGGGACAGGGAGCTTTCTTT.

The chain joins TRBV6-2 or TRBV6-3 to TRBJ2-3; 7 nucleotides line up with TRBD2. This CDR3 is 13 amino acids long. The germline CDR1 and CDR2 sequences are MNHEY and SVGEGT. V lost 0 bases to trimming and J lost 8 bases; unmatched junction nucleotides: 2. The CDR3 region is CASSYSERGTQYF. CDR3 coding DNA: TGTGCCAGCAGTTACTCAGAGCGGGGTACGCAGTATTTT.

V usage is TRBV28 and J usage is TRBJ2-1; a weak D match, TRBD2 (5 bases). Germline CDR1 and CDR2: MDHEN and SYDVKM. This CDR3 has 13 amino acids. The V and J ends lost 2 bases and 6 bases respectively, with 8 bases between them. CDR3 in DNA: TGTGCCAGCAGTTTAAAACGGGGCAATGAGCAGTTCTTC. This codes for CASSLKRGNEQFF.